Listed here are 31 T cell receptor beta chains from one sample, sequenced in a study of post-analysis software for immune sequencing data. Study findings and constraints: A few TRBV segments (TRBV5-6, TRBV5-1 and TRBV20-1 among them) occurred more frequently in patients than in controls.

Unique molecular identifiers were present in the TCR beta cDNA libraries. TCRdb fed the PCR reads into MiXCR, producing one record per CDR3 protein. The table lists a few hundred thousand distinct CDR3 sequences, approximately 38% of them singletons. These receptors' antigens are unknown. The material sequenced was blood. All receptors come from a girl aged 2-10 years with multiple sclerosis.

The chain uses TRBV7-2 and TRBJ2-3; a weak D match, TRBD2 (7 bases). Germline lookup yields CDR1 SGHTA and CDR2 FQGNSA. V was trimmed by 5 bases and J by 7 bases, leaving 19 bases between them. The CDR3 has 15 residues. CDR3 sequence reads: CASSGGGPGGYTQYF. The CDR3 region has the DNA TGTGCCAGCAGCGGGGGGGGGCCCGGCGGGTATACGCAGTATTTT.

This rearrangement joins TRBV29-1 to TRBJ2-1; D remains unclear. Germline CDR1 and CDR2: SQVTM and ANQGSEA. The CDR3 extends over 12 amino acids. Deletions cut 3 bases from V and 4 bases from J, with 7 bases between. CDR3 region: CSVEKVYNEQFF. In DNA, the CDR3 is TGCAGCGTTGAGAAAGTGTACAATGAGCAGTTCTTC.

This clonotype was observed a few times. The chain couples TRBV12-3 or TRBV12-4 to TRBJ1-2, with 8 bases matching TRBD1. The CDR3 extends over 14 amino acids. Trimming at V came to 9 bases and at J to 3 bases, leaving 9 bases not matched to a gene. CDR3 residues: CASRDRGWDYGYTF. CDR3 bases: TGTGCCAGTCGAGACAGGGGTTGGGACTATGGCTACACCTTC.

This clonotype was detected a few times. This chain connects TRBV3-1 to TRBJ2-5; D possibly matches TRBD1 or TRBD2 (5 bases each). CDR1 and CDR2 from the germline V gene are LGHDT and YNNKEL (reference sequence). The CDR3 has 15 residues. V lost 1 base to trimming and J lost 4 bases, with 13 bases between them. The CDR3 region is CASSQVFQGRETQYF. The CDR3 nucleotides are TGTGCCAGCAGCCAAGTCTTCCAGGGACGAGAGACCCAGTACTTC.

Here the CDR3 reads CASSVGQGGTDTQYF. The DNA for the CDR3 is TGCGCCAGCAGCGTTGGACAGGGCGGCACAGATACGCAGTATTTT. The J gene is TRBJ2-3, the V gene TRBV5-1; TRBD1 aligns across 8 bases. V shed 4 bases and J 1 base; nucleotides not matched to a gene: 5. The CDR3 is 15 residues long. CDR1 and CDR2 from the germline V gene are SGHRS and YFSETQ.

Only a few counts were recorded for this clonotype. CDR3 protein: CATSRRPGLAVKSYEQYF. The CDR3 nucleotides are TGTGCCACCAGCAGAAGACCGGGACTAGCGGTGAAATCCTACGAGCAGTACTTC. The chain uses TRBV15 and TRBJ2-7, with TRBD2 identical over 11 bases. The V and J ends lost 2 bases and 1 base, in that order; junction bases with no gene match: 10. Germline assignment: CDR1 LNHNV and CDR2 YYDKDF (reference sequence). This CDR3 comprises 18 residues.

The chain carries TRBV12-3 or TRBV12-4 and TRBJ1-1, with no clear D. V was clipped by 2 bases and J by 0 bases, with 10 bases between them. The CDR3 totals 15 residues. The CDR3 spells CASSLWDPMNTEAFF. CDR3 DNA sequence: TGTGCCAGCAGTTTATGGGATCCCATGAACACTGAAGCTTTCTTT.

The rearrangement uses TRBV12-3 or TRBV12-4 and TRBJ1-5, with 7 bases fitting TRBD1. Trimming at V came to 6 bases and at J to 4 bases, leaving 9 bases not matched to a gene. The CDR3 runs to 15 residues. The CDR3 region has the DNA TGTGCCAGCAGCCACTGGGGGACAGCGAATCAGCCCCAGCATTTT. Its protein is CASSHWGTANQPQHF.

V gene TRBV28 combines with J gene TRBJ2-1; D gene unclear. Germline V gives CDR1 MDHEN, CDR2 SYDVKM. The CDR3 consists of 11 residues. V lost 5 bases to trimming and J lost 5 bases, with 4 bases between them. The DNA for the CDR3 is TGTGCCAGCAGTCCTAACAATGAGCAGTTCTTC. Protein product: CASSPNNEQFF. Using reference TRBV28 and TRBJ2-1 for the parts outside the CDR3, the full variable domain is DVKVTQSSRYLVKRTGEKVFLECVQDMDHENMFWYRQDPGLGLRLIYFSYDVKMKEKGDIPEGYSVSREKKERFSLILESASTNQTSMYLCASSPNNEQFFGPGTRLTVL.

This chain joins TRBV28 and TRBJ2-3, with 7 bases lining up with TRBD1. Per germline, CDR1 MDHEN and CDR2 SYDVKM. The junction had 8 bases not matched to a gene; V was cut back by 5 bases and J by 3 bases. The length of the CDR3 is 15 residues. CDR3 coding DNA: TGTGCCAGCAGTGTAAGACAGGGAGAGACAGATACGCAGTATTTT. Amino acid sequence: CASSVRQGETDTQYF. The variable domain in full, with the rest retrieved from reference TRBV28 and TRBJ2-3, is DVKVTQSSRYLVKRTGEKVFLECVQDMDHENMFWYRQDPGLGLRLIYFSYDVKMKEKGDIPEGYSVSREKKERFSLILESASTNQTSMYLCASSVRQGETDTQYFGPGTRLTVL.

The chain employs TRBV5-5 and TRBJ1-2, with 9 bases lining up with TRBD1. The J segment lost 0 bases and the V segment lost 4 bases, leaving 7 bases of the junction unmatched. Germline V gene lookup returns CDR1 SGHKS and CDR2 YYEKEE (reference sequence). The CDR3 spans 16 residues. CDR3 DNA sequence: TGTGCCAGCAGCCCGGGACAGGGTACCGCTAACTATGGCTACACCTTC. Translated, it gives CASSPGQGTANYGYTF.

The CDR3 sequence is CASSQSQGGNNSPLHF. The CDR3 region has the DNA TGTGCCAGCAGCCAGAGTCAGGGAGGCAATAATTCACCCCTCCACTTT. The chain links TRBV7-2 to TRBJ1-6; tentatively, D is TRBD1 (5 bases). The CDR3 runs 16 residues. Germline V lookup: CDR1 SGHTA, CDR2 FQGNSA. Trimming removed 5 bases at V and 5 bases at J, with 16 bases between.

The chain carries TRBV7-9 and TRBJ2-1; D is uncertain. The CDR3 is made up of 15 amino acids. Germline V gene sequence: CDR1 SEHNR, CDR2 FQNEAQ (reference sequence). Trimming pared 5 bases from V and 0 bases from J, leaving 11 bases between. CDR3 residues: CASSHRLSSYNEQFF. For the CDR3, the DNA is TGTGCCAGCAGCCATCGACTGAGCTCCTACAATGAGCAGTTCTTC.

This clonotype was observed a handful of times. The chain uses TRBV20-1 and TRBJ2-4; perhaps TRBD1 as D (5 bases). Germline CDR1 reads DFQATT; CDR2 reads SNEGSKA (reference sequence). The CDR3 extends over 15 amino acids. Between the trimmed V and J ends, which lost 1 base and 7 bases, there was a span of 17 bases. The CDR3 DNA reads TGCAGTGCTAGAGTTTCTGGACAAGGAAGGAACATTCAGTACTTC. Its protein product is CSARVSGQGRNIQYF.

This clonotype came up a few times. This rearrangement joins TRBV10-3 to TRBJ2-7; D remains unclear. Germline V gene lookup returns CDR1 ENHRY and CDR2 SYGVKD. The CDR3 extends over 13 amino acids. Trimming took off 8 bases at V and 0 bases at J, with 11 bases between the two ends. As DNA, the CDR3 is TGTGCCATCGGGCCACCTCTCTCCTACGAGCAGTACTTC. This translates into CAIGPPLSYEQYF.

This chain uses TRBV5-1 with TRBJ2-1, with D possibly matching TRBD2 (5 bases). The CDR3 consists of 16 residues. V was clipped by 3 bases and J by 4 bases, with 17 bases between them. CDR1 is SGHRS and CDR2 is YFSETQ in the germline V gene. The CDR3 DNA sequence: TGCGCCAGCAGCTCGCGCCTCTGGGAGTTATACAATGAGCAGTTCTTC. This gives the protein CASSSRLWELYNEQFF.

The chain combines TRBV10-3 with TRBJ1-1; D unclear. The CDR3 has 14 amino acids. From germline, CDR1 is ENHRY and CDR2 SYGVKD. Trimming pared 2 bases from V and 8 bases from J, leaving 15 bases between. In DNA, the CDR3 is TGTGCCATCAGTGAGGAAGGCTACCTGAGGGAAGCTTTCTTT. It specifies CAISEEGYLREAFF.

V gene TRBV10-3 combines with J gene TRBJ1-6, with a possible D match to TRBD1 (5 bases). V lost 3 bases and J 5 bases, leaving 14 bases between the germline ends. CDR3 length: 16 residues. Per the germline V gene, CDR1 is ENHRY and CDR2 is SYGVKD. The CDR3 sequence: CAISDPRGGNNSPLHF. The CDR3 nucleotides read TGTGCCATCAGTGACCCACGGGGGGGTAATAATTCACCCCTCCACTTT.

V usage is TRBV7-2 and J usage is TRBJ1-2; D might be TRBD1 (6 bases). CDR3 length: 16 amino acids. Trimming took 5 bases from V and 8 from J, leaving 24 bases between them. The germline gives CDR1 SGHTA, CDR2 FQGNSA. As DNA, the CDR3 is TGTGCCAGCAGCAGGGGGGGGCGGGCCCAGCAGGAGGGCTACACCTTC. It encodes CASSRGGRAQQEGYTF. The whole variable domain, remainder taken from reference TRBV7-2 and TRBJ1-2, is GAGVSQSPSNKVTEKGKDVELRCDPISGHTALYWYRQSLGQGLEFLIYFQGNSAPDKSGLPSDRFSAERTGGSVSTLTIQRTQQEDSAVYLCASSRGGRAQQEGYTFGSGTRLTVV.

Only a few counts were recorded for this clonotype. V and J are TRBV6-2 or TRBV6-3 and TRBJ2-7, with a possible D match to TRBD1 (6 bases). CDR1 is MNHEY, CDR2 SVGEGT, per germline. The CDR3 is made up of 15 amino acids. V was clipped by 2 bases and J by 0 bases, with 11 bases between them. DNA of the CDR3: TGTGCCAGCAGTTACCGCGTGGGGGCCTCCTACGAGCAGTACTTC. Its protein product is CASSYRVGASYEQYF.

The chain carries TRBV28 and TRBJ1-2, with 9 nucleotides matching TRBD1. The CDR3 contains 14 residues. V was clipped by 1 base and J by 6 bases; unmatched bases: 3. Germline V gene sequence: CDR1 MDHEN, CDR2 SYDVKM. The DNA for the CDR3 is TGTGCCAGCAGTTTATCAACAGGGGGCAATGGCTACACCTTC. It encodes CASSLSTGGNGYTF.

This chain links TRBV28 with TRBJ2-5; no reliable D call. The CDR3 spans 16 residues. Germline V gene sequence: CDR1 MDHEN, CDR2 SYDVKM. Deletions cut 5 bases from V and 2 bases from J, with 18 bases between. In DNA, the CDR3 is TGTGCCAGCAGTCCCCTCCGCCTTTTCGAACAAGAGACCCAGTACTTC. Protein: CASSPLRLFEQETQYF.

V is TRBV5-1 and J is TRBJ1-5; TRBD1 might be the D (6 bases). Trimming took off 4 bases at V and 5 bases at J, with 13 bases between the two ends. CDR1 is SGHRS, CDR2 YFSETQ, per germline. This CDR3 contains 14 residues. The CDR3 DNA follows: TGCGCCAGCAGCCTAAGGGGGGGATATCAGCCCCAGCATTTT. Translation: CASSLRGGYQPQHF.

The genes are TRBV28 and TRBJ1-5; D remains unclear. Germline V gene sequence: CDR1 MDHEN, CDR2 SYDVKM. The CDR3 is 16 residues long. The V end lost 5 bases, the J end lost 4 bases, and 18 bases lay between the germline ends. The CDR3 loop reads CASSPPPTVTNQPQHF. The CDR3 DNA follows: TGTGCCAGCAGTCCTCCCCCAACAGTAACGAATCAGCCCCAGCATTTT.

This clonotype was counted between two and nine times. The rearrangement links TRBV29-1 to TRBJ2-7; D uncertain. Trimming removed 5 bases at V and 2 bases at J, with 7 bases between. The germline V gene has CDR1 SQVTM and CDR2 ANQGSEA. The CDR3 is 11 residues long. CDR3 sequence (DNA): TGCAGCGTTTTCGAAGCCTACGAGCAGTACTTC. Protein product: CSVFEAYEQYF.

This clonotype was picked up one time. The chain uses TRBV29-1 and TRBJ2-1, with TRBD1 matching over 7 bases. This CDR3 is built from 12 residues. The germline gives CDR1 SQVTM, CDR2 ANQGSEA. V lost 6 bases and J lost 7; bases outside the gene matches: 6. The CDR3 DNA reads TGCAGCGTCAGGGACAGTGGTAATGAGCAGTTCTTC. Its translation: CSVRDSGNEQFF.

This chain links TRBV6-2 or TRBV6-3 with TRBJ2-7; 12 nucleotides line up with TRBD2. This CDR3 is 16 amino acids long. Germline loops: CDR1 MNHEY, CDR2 SVGEGT. Germline trimming cut 3 bases from V and 2 bases from J; bases unmatched to any gene: 5. The CDR3 spells CASSYYWTSGTYEQYF. CDR3 nucleotide sequence: TGTGCCAGCAGTTATTACTGGACTAGCGGGACCTACGAGCAGTACTTC.

The genes are TRBV29-1 and TRBJ2-2; TRBD2 matches 8 bases. The germline gives CDR1 SQVTM, CDR2 ANQGSEA. The CDR3 runs 13 residues. V lost 6 bases and J lost 5; bases outside the gene matches: 5. The CDR3 is CSVSGSVTGELFF. The CDR3, as DNA: TGCAGCGTAAGCGGGAGTGTGACCGGGGAGCTGTTTTTT.

This clonotype turned up a few times. The chain carries TRBV5-1 and TRBJ2-1; D remains ambiguous. Germline CDR1 SGHRS, CDR2 YFSETQ. Trimming cost V 4 bases and J 5 bases, with 16 bases left between them. This CDR3 is built from 15 residues. CDR3 DNA: TGCGCCAGCAGCCGACTTCCCACAGAAAACAATGAGCAGTTCTTC. Its protein is CASSRLPTENNEQFF. The full variable domain, its missing parts supplied by reference TRBV5-1 and TRBJ2-1, is KAGVTQTPRYLIKTRGQQVTLSCSPISGHRSVSWYQQTPGQGLQFLFEYFSETQRNKGNFPGRFSGRQFSNSRSEMNVSTLELGDSALYLCASSRLPTENNEQFFGPGTRLTVL.

The gene calls are TRBV12-3 or TRBV12-4 and TRBJ2-1; TRBD1 agrees at 8 bases. The CDR3 sequence is 13 residues long. V lost 6 bases to trimming and J lost 9 bases; unmatched junction nucleotides: 7. The CDR3 coding sequence is TGTGCCAGCAGCTTCACCACAGGGGGTGAGCAGTTCTTC. Translation: CASSFTTGGEQFF.

This clonotype showed up just a few times. This sequence joins TRBV27 and TRBJ2-1, with D unclear. Germline-derived CDR1 and CDR2 are MNHEY and SMNVEV (reference sequence). Trimming took 4 bases from V and 4 from J, leaving 5 bases between them. CDR3 length: 12 residues. The CDR3 coding sequence is TGTGCCAGCAGTTCCTTTTACAATGAGCAGTTCTTC. This gives the protein CASSSFYNEQFF.